The T cell receptor beta chain described here comes from a study of blood T cells in healthy people across ages. Through a sample-barcoded 5' primer and a J-beta primer mix, a second PCR was run for roughly 7 to 12 cycles. TCRdb re-called the 5' RACE reads with MiXCR, one entry per CDR3 protein. The sample lists some 560,000 distinct CDR3 sequences, about 27% seen once, with approximately 3.5% in the top ten. The junction had 2 bases not matched to a gene; V was cut back by 0 bases and J by 0 bases. From germline, CDR1 is SGHTA and CDR2 FQGNSA. This CDR3 has 16 amino acids. Individuals who donated were healthy Caucasians from Russia aged roughly 6 to 95. Total RNA was isolated from each sample in quantities of at least 6 micrograms. This sample also belongs to another study, concerning T cells of mothers and their children.

Source material: blood. The TCR sequence derives from a boy between 2 and 10 years old in good health. This chain uses TRBV7-2 with TRBJ2-5; 9 positions agree with TRBD2. CDR3: CASSLAGLAYQETQYF. CDR3 DNA: TGTGCCAGCAGCTTAGCTGGACTAGCGTACCAAGAGACCCAGTACTTC.